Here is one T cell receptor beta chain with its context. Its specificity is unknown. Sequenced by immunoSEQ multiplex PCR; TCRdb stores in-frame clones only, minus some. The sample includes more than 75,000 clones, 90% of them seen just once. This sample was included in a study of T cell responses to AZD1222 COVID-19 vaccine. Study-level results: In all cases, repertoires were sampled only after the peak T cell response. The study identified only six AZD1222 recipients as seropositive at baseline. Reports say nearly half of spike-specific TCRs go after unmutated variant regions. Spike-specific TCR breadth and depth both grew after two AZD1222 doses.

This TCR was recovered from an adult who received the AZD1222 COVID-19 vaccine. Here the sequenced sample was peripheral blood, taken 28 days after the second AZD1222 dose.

The CDR3 DNA reads TGTGCCAGCTCCCGGGACAGGGGCGATGAAGCTTTCTTT. Translating it yields CASSRDRGDEAFF. V and J are TRBV18 and TRBJ1-1; 10 bases map to TRBD1. The CDR3 covers 13 residues. Germline CDR1 and CDR2: KGHSH and LQKENI. Trimming removed 6 bases from V and 7 bases from J; junction bases left unmatched: 5.